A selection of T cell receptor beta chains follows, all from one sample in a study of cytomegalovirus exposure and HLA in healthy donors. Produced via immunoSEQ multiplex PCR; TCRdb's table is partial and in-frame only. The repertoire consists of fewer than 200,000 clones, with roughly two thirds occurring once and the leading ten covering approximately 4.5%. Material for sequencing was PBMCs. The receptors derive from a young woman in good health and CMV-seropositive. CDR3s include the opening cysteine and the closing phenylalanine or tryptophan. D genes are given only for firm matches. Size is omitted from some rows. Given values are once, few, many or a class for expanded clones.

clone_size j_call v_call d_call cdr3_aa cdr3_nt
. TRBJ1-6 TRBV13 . CASSWGGSPLHF TGTGCCAGCAGCTGGGGGGGCTCACCCCTCCACTTT
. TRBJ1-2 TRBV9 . CASSSDIQAIYGYTF TGTGCCAGCAGCTCGGATATCCAGGCGATCTATGGCTACACCTTC
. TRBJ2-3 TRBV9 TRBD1 CASSHTGGYTDTQYF TGTGCCAGCAGCCACACAGGGGGCTACACAGATACGCAGTATTTT
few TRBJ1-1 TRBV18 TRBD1 CASSPRGQDAEAFF TGTGCCAGCTCACCACGGGGACAGGATGCTGAAGCTTTCTTT
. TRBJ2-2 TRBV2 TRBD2 CASRGTSVNTGELFF TGTGCCAGCAGGGGGACTAGCGTCAACACCGGGGAGCTGTTTTTT
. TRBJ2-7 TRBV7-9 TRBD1 CASSPRGPGQGTYEQYF TGTGCCAGCAGCCCACGCGGTCCGGGACAGGGTACCTACGAGCAGTACTTC
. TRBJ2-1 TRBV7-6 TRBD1 CASSLATGTGRNEQFF TGTGCCAGCAGCTTAGCGACCGGGACAGGGCGCAATGAGCAGTTCTTC
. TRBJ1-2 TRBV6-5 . CASSYSMTAFNGYTF TGTGCCAGCAGTTACTCGATGACAGCGTTTAATGGCTACACCTTC
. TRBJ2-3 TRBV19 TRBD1 CASSISGRQGAGTDTQYF TGTGCCAGTAGTATATCGGGGAGACAGGGGGCTGGCACAGATACGCAGTATTTT
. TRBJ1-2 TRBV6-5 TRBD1 CASSPRTGGYTF TGTGCCAGCAGTCCAAGGACAGGGGGCTACACCTTC
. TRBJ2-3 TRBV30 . CAWSVWLADTQYF TGTGCCTGGAGTGTTTGGTTAGCAGATACGCAGTATTTT
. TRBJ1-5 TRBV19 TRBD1 CASSRGEQGFHFSNQPQHF TGTGCCAGTAGCCGAGGCGAACAGGGGTTCCACTTTAGCAATCAGCCCCAGCATTTT
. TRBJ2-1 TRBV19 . CASSRGDLNEQFF TGTGCCAGTAGTAGGGGGGACCTCAATGAGCAGTTCTTC
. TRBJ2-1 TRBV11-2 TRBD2 CASSFLRAGGGNEQFF TGTGCCAGCAGCTTCCTAAGGGCGGGAGGGGGCAATGAGCAGTTCTTC
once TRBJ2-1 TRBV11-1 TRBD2 CASSYAGGPYNEQFF TGTGCCAGCAGCTATGCGGGGGGACCTTACAATGAGCAGTTCTTC
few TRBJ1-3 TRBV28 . CASSLFPGVGNTIYF TGTGCCAGCAGTTTATTTCCGGGGGTAGGAAACACCATATATTTT
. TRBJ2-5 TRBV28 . CASSSQLFGIQETQYF TGTGCCAGCAGTTCCCAACTGTTTGGTATCCAAGAGACCCAGTACTTC
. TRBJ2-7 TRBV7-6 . CASSLEGALHEQYF TGTGCCAGCAGCTTAGAGGGAGCGTTGCACGAGCAGTACTTC
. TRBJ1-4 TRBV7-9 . CASSLVAGGAKLFF TGTGCCAGCAGCTTAGTGGCCGGGGGTGCAAAACTGTTTTTT
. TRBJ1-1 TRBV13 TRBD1 CASSLGQGLRAFF TGTGCCAGCAGCTTAGGACAGGGGCTGCGGGCTTTCTTT
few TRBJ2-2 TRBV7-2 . CASSFQGMGAGELFF TGTGCCAGCAGCTTCCAGGGGATGGGAGCCGGGGAGCTGTTTTTT
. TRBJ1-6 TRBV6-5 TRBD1 CASSYSGQGGSPLHF TGTGCCAGCAGTTACTCGGGACAGGGTGGTTCACCCCTCCACTTT
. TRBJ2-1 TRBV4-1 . CASSQEGVRDWGDEQFF TGCGCCAGCAGCCAAGAAGGGGTCAGGGACTGGGGCGATGAGCAGTTCTTC
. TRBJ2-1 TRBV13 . CASSFPGLYEQFF TGTGCCAGCAGCTTCCCGGGGTTGTATGAGCAGTTCTTC
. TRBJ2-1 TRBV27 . CASSWAGEQFF TGTGCCAGCAGTTGGGCCGGTGAGCAGTTCTTC
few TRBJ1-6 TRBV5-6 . CASTRDTTSPLHF TGTGCCAGCACCCGGGACACCACTTCACCCCTCCACTTT
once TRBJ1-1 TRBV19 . CASSISGGSAEAFF TGTGCCAGTAGTATCTCGGGGGGTTCGGCTGAAGCTTTCTTT
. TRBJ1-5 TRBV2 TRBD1 CASTGDRLYSNQPQHF TGTGCCAGCACCGGGGACAGACTCTATAGCAATCAGCCCCAGCATTTT
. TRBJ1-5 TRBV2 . CASSGGLNQPQHF TGTGCCAGCAGTGGGGGCCTCAATCAGCCCCAGCATTTT
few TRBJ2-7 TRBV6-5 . CASSYSGRGGEQYF TGTGCCAGCAGTTACTCGGGGCGGGGTGGCGAGCAGTACTTC
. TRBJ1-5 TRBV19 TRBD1 CASSIPLDRAGSQPQHF TGTGCCAGTAGTATCCCCCTCGACAGGGCGGGTAGTCAGCCCCAGCATTTT
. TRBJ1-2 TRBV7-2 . CASSLYRSNYGYTF TGTGCCAGCAGCTTATACAGGTCTAACTATGGCTACACCTTC
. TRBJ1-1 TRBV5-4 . CASSAGNTEAFF TGTGCCAGCAGCGCGGGCAACACTGAAGCTTTCTTT
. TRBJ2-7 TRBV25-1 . CASSEWGGGSYEQYF TGTGCCAGCAGTGAATGGGGAGGGGGGAGCTACGAGCAGTACTTC